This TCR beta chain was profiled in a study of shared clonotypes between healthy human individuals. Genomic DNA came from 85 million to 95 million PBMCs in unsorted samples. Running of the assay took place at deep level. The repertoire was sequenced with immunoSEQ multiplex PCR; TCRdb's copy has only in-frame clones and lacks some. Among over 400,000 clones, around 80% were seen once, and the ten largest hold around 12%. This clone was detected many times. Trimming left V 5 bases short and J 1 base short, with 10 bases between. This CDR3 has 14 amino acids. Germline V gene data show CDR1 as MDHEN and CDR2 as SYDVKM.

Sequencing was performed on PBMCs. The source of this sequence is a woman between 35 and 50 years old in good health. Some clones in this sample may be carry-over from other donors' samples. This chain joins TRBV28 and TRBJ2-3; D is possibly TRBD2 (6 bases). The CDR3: CASSQPSGTDTQYF. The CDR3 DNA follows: TGTGCCAGCAGTCAGCCTAGCGGCACAGATACGCAGTATTTT.